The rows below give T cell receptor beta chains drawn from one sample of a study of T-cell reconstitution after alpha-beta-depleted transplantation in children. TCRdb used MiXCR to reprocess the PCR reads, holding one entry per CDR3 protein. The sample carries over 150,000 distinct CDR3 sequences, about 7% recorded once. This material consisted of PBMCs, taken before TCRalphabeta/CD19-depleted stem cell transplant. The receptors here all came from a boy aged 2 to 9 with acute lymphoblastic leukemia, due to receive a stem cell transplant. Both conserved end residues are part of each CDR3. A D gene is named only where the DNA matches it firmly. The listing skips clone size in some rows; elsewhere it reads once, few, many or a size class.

CDR3 protein: CASSQDMNEQYF
CDR3 DNA: TGCGCCAGCAGCCAAGATATGAACGAGCAGTACTTC
J gene: TRBJ2-7
D gene: .
clone size: many
V gene: TRBV4-1

CDR3 protein: CASLGRDFLEQYF
CDR3 DNA: TGCGCCAGCCTGGGGAGAGATTTCTTAGAGCAGTACTTC
J gene: TRBJ2-7
D gene: .
clone size: many
V gene: TRBV10-2

CDR3 protein: CASSHVQGKPYTEAFF
CDR3 DNA: TGTGCCAGCAGCCACGTACAGGGGAAACCTTACACTGAAGCTTTCTTT
J gene: TRBJ1-1
D gene: TRBD1
clone size: .
V gene: TRBV6-2/TRBV6-3

CDR3 protein: CASSQQKGTGKNEQFF
CDR3 DNA: TGTGCCAGCAGCCAACAAAAAGGGACAGGGAAGAATGAGCAGTTCTTC
J gene: TRBJ2-1
D gene: TRBD1
clone size: many
V gene: TRBV7-9

CDR3 protein: CASSREDKETQYF
CDR3 DNA: TGTGCCAGCAGCCGGGAGGATAAAGAGACCCAGTACTTC
J gene: TRBJ2-5
D gene: TRBD2
clone size: many
V gene: TRBV7-3

CDR3 protein: CAAVSSGANVLTF
CDR3 DNA: TGTGCAGCCGTAAGCTCTGGGGCCAACGTCCTGACTTTC
J gene: TRBJ2-6
D gene: .
clone size: many
V gene: TRBV12-3/TRBV12-4

CDR3 protein: CASRIGGPGYEQYF
CDR3 DNA: TGTGCCAGCAGGATAGGAGGGCCGGGCTACGAGCAGTACTTC
J gene: TRBJ2-7
D gene: .
clone size: .
V gene: TRBV6-2/TRBV6-3

CDR3 protein: CASTSGQAGANVLTF
CDR3 DNA: TGTGCCAGCACCTCTGGACAGGCTGGGGCCAACGTCCTGACTTTC
J gene: TRBJ2-6
D gene: TRBD1
clone size: many
V gene: TRBV27

CDR3 protein: CASSGQGAYQETQYF
CDR3 DNA: TGTGCCAGCAGTGGACAGGGGGCGTACCAAGAGACCCAGTACTTC
J gene: TRBJ2-5
D gene: TRBD1
clone size: .
V gene: TRBV18

CDR3 protein: CASSLAGSVPGNTIYF
CDR3 DNA: TGCGCCAGCAGCTTGGCAGGGTCGGTTCCTGGAAACACCATATATTTT
J gene: TRBJ1-3
D gene: .
clone size: .
V gene: TRBV5-1

CDR3 protein: CASSFKGAVMNTEAFF
CDR3 DNA: TGTGCCAGCAGTTTCAAAGGGGCCGTCATGAACACTGAAGCTTTCTTT
J gene: TRBJ1-1
D gene: .
clone size: many
V gene: TRBV12-3/TRBV12-4

CDR3 protein: CASSFGGRDEQYF
CDR3 DNA: TGTGCCAGCAGTTTCGGGGGGCGGGACGAGCAGTACTTC
J gene: TRBJ2-7
D gene: .
clone size: .
V gene: TRBV6-2/TRBV6-3

CDR3 protein: CASESGSGIDTQYF
CDR3 DNA: TGTGCCAGCGAAAGTGGAAGCGGAATAGATACGCAGTATTTT
J gene: TRBJ2-3
D gene: .
clone size: few
V gene: TRBV6-1

CDR3 protein: CSVRRMNTEAFF
CDR3 DNA: TGCAGCGTCCGACGGATGAACACTGAAGCTTTCTTT
J gene: TRBJ1-1
D gene: .
clone size: many
V gene: TRBV29-1

CDR3 protein: CASSLLGQGKYNEQFF
CDR3 DNA: TGTGCCAGCAGTTTATTGGGACAGGGGAAGTACAATGAGCAGTTCTTC
J gene: TRBJ2-1
D gene: TRBD1
clone size: many
V gene: TRBV28

CDR3 protein: CASSPMGTNTDTQYF
CDR3 DNA: TGCGCCAGCAGCCCTATGGGGACAAACACAGATACGCAGTATTTT
J gene: TRBJ2-3
D gene: .
clone size: many
V gene: TRBV4-3

CDR3 protein: CASSQESAPGGPGEQFF
CDR3 DNA: TGCGCCAGCAGCCAAGAGTCTGCCCCGGGAGGGCCGGGTGAGCAGTTCTTC
J gene: TRBJ2-1
D gene: TRBD2
clone size: many
V gene: TRBV4-1

CDR3 protein: CSASPLIGGEQYF
CDR3 DNA: TGCAGTGCTAGCCCATTAATAGGGGGCGAGCAGTACTTC
J gene: TRBJ2-7
D gene: .
clone size: few
V gene: TRBV20-1

CDR3 protein: CSARDPTFAVGPFSEQYF
CDR3 DNA: TGCAGTGCTAGAGACCCCACTTTCGCCGTAGGACCATTTTCCGAGCAGTACTTC
J gene: TRBJ2-7
D gene: .
clone size: many
V gene: TRBV20-1